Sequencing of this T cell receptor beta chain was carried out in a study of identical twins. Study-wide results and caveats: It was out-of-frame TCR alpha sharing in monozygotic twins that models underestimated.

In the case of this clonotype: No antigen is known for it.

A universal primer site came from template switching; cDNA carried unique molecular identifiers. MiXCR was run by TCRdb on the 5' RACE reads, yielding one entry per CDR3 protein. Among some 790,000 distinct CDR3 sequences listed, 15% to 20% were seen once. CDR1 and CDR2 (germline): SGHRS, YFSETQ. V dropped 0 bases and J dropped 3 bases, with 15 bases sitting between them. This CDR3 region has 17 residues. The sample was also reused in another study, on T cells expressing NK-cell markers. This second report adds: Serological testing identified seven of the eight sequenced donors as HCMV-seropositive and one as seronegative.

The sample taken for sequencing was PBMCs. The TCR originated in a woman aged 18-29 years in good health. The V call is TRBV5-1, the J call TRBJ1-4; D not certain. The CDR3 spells CASSLADRLPANEKLFF. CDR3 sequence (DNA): TGCGCCAGCAGCTTGGCCGATCGACTCCCGGCTAATGAAAAACTGTTTTTT.